The clone carrying this T cell receptor (beta chain) came up a few times. Its specificity is not known. TCRdb analysed the 5' RACE reads with MiXCR anew, one entry per CDR3 protein. This table holds roughly 290,000 distinct CDR3 sequences, 9.5% found once. The sample is drawn from a study of identical twins. Findings of the study overall: High-abundance cord blood beta clonotypes had fewer insertions; memory repertoires showed none. Conclusions rested on cross-sectional statistics rather than following the same donors.

The CDR3 consists of 15 residues. The ends were cut back, 7 bases at V and 7 bases at J, with 20 bases in the middle. Germline V gives CDR1 LNHDA, CDR2 SQIVND (reference sequence). These records were also assigned to another study, of yellow fever vaccine responses in identical twins.

The sample taken for sequencing was CD8+ T cells sorted from blood. J is TRBJ2-1 and V is TRBV19; D is perhaps TRBD1 (5 bases). The clonotype originates from a young woman in good health. The CDR3 loop is CASNKGVILGNEQFF. The CDR3 nucleotides read TGTGCCAGTAACAAAGGGGTCATCCTCGGAAATGAGCAGTTCTTC.